The 13 T cell receptor beta chains below come from one sample, sequenced in a study of breast tumors, draining lymph nodes, adjacent tissues. TCRdb used MiXCR to reprocess the multiplex PCR reads, holding one entry per CDR3 protein. This repertoire shows roughly 14,000 distinct CDR3 sequences, about 60% found once; its top ten account for around 30%. Sequencing input: tumor-adjacent breast tissue. The receptors were gathered from a female donor with breast cancer. Some clones in this sample may be carry-over from other donors' samples.

The chain recombines TRBV29-1 with TRBJ2-3, with D unresolved. This CDR3 is built from 13 residues. The V end was cut by 4 bases, the J end by 0 bases, with 8 bases between. CDR1 is SQVTM, CDR2 ANQGSEA, per germline. This chain's CDR3 is CSVGQPSTDTQYF. CDR3 bases: TGCAGCGTTGGGCAACCTAGCACAGATACGCAGTATTTT.

Judged by abundance, this clonotype is medium-sized. The chain employs TRBV18 and TRBJ2-7, with D unclear. CDR1 is KGHSH, CDR2 LQKENI, per germline. CDR3 size: 13 residues. V was trimmed by 2 bases and J by 4 bases, leaving 9 bases between them. The CDR3 here is CASSPSWGYEQYF. The CDR3 nucleotides read TGTGCCAGCTCACCATCTTGGGGATACGAGCAGTACTTC.

The chain recombines TRBV5-1 with TRBJ2-7, with 8 bases lining up with TRBD2. The CDR3 length is 15 residues. Germline CDR1 is SGHRS and CDR2 is YFSETQ. After removal of 2 bases from V and 0 bases from J, the junction contained 4 bases not matched to a gene. CDR3 coding DNA: TGCGCCAGCAGCTTTTCGGCGGGGGGCTCCTACGAGCAGTACTTC. It is translated as CASSFSAGGSYEQYF.

The V call is TRBV19, the J call TRBJ1-3; 11 bases fit TRBD1. Trimming took 7 bases from V and 0 from J; bases not matched to a gene: 8. The CDR3 consists of 17 residues. Germline V CDR1 and CDR2: LNHDA, SQIVND (reference sequence). CDR3 protein: CASTSWGTGGSGNTIYF. As DNA, the CDR3 is TGTGCCAGTACCTCCTGGGGGACAGGGGGCTCTGGAAACACCATATATTTT.

This clonotype was recorded many times. V and J are TRBV14 and TRBJ2-5; 11 positions agree with TRBD2. Germline V lookup: CDR1 SGHDN, CDR2 FVKESK. This CDR3 is 17 amino acids long. Trimming took 1 base from V and 2 from J; bases not matched to a gene: 6. The CDR3 nucleotides are TGTGCCAGCAGCCAAGGCCTGACTAGCGGGGCGCAAGAGACCCAGTACTTC. Its protein product is CASSQGLTSGAQETQYF.

V usage is TRBV20-1 and J usage is TRBJ1-5; possible D gene TRBD1, 6 bases. CDR1 is DFQATT, CDR2 SNEGSKA, per germline (reference sequence). The CDR3 sequence is 12 residues long. V was clipped by 3 bases and J by 15 bases, with 18 bases between them. In DNA, the CDR3 is TGCAGTGCTAGGACGGGGGCGGGCGACGGGCATTTT. Its translation: CSARTGAGDGHF.

To note about this clonotype: A much larger clonotype is one base distant, so this may be a read error. The chain employs TRBV4-1 and TRBJ1-1, with D unclear. The CDR3 is made up of 16 amino acids. The V gene's germline CDR1 is MGHRA and CDR2 YSYEKL. The V end lost 1 base, the J end lost 4 bases, and 16 bases lay between the germline ends. The CDR3 spells CASSQATVPGSTEAFF. The CDR3 DNA is TGCGCCAGCAGCCAAGCTACCGTGCCGGGAAGCACTGAAGCTTTCTTT.

The gene calls are TRBV4-1 and TRBJ2-2; D might be TRBD1 (6 bases). CDR1 and CDR2 from the germline V gene are MGHRA and YSYEKL. The CDR3 is 18 amino acids. V was pared by 0 bases and J by 7 bases, with 21 bases between. The DNA for the CDR3 is TGCGCCAGCAGCCAAGAAGGAAACAGGGTGCGAAAGGGCGGGGAGCTGTTTTTT. This codes for CASSQEGNRVRKGGELFF.

This clonotype is termed medium-sized. The chain has TRBV7-6 and TRBJ2-3; 7 bases fit TRBD2. In germline, CDR1 is SGHVS, CDR2 FNYEAQ. V was pared by 5 bases and J by 0 bases, with 5 bases of the junction left unmatched. This CDR3 comprises 15 residues. The CDR3 DNA sequence: TGTGCCAGCAGCCCATCGGGGGGAAGCACAGATACGCAGTATTTT. Protein sequence: CASSPSGGSTDTQYF.

This clonotype occurred many times. The rearrangement uses TRBV9 and TRBJ2-3; 8 bases map to TRBD2. Germline trimming cut 5 bases from V and 4 bases from J; bases unmatched to any gene: 12. This CDR3 has 16 amino acids. CDR1 is SGDLS, CDR2 YYNGEE, per germline. The CDR3 loop reads CASSAVGTSDSDTQYF. The CDR3, as DNA: TGTGCCAGCAGTGCAGTGGGGACTAGTGACTCAGATACGCAGTATTTT.

Judged by abundance, this clonotype is medium-sized. The CDR3 sequence is CASSHSLAGDEQYF. DNA of the CDR3: TGTGCCAGCAGCCATAGCCTAGCGGGAGACGAGCAGTACTTC. V is TRBV3-1 and J is TRBJ2-7; 10 nucleotides line up with TRBD2. Germline CDR1 and CDR2: LGHDT and YNNKEL (reference sequence). The CDR3 length is 14 residues. V lost 3 bases and J lost 5; bases outside the gene matches: 4.

As to this clonotype: One end of the junction fails to match germline, which may point to a read error. The rearrangement links TRBV7-7 to TRBJ2-7, with TRBD1 identical over 12 bases. CDR3 length equals 15 residues. CDR1 is SSHAT, CDR2 FNYEAQ, per germline (reference sequence). The CDR3 region is CASSPGQGAGYEQYF. The CDR3 DNA is TGTGCTAGCAGCCCGGGACAGGGGGCTGGCTACGAGCAGTACTTC.

This rearrangement joins TRBV7-2 to TRBJ2-2, with a weak D call TRBD1 (5 bases). Per germline, CDR1 SGHTA and CDR2 FQGNSA. The CDR3 is made up of 17 amino acids. Deletions cut 5 bases from V and 3 bases from J, with 19 bases between. CDR3 residues: CASSTRVMARDTGELFF. In DNA form, the CDR3 reads TGTGCCAGCAGCACCAGGGTGATGGCCCGTGACACCGGGGAGCTGTTTTTT.